What follows are 30 T cell receptor beta chains derived from one specimen sequenced in a study of beta chain features in type 1 diabetes. Of the isolated RNA, all was reverse transcribed, and so the sequenced material was expressed TCRB transcripts. The assay was immunoSEQ multiplex PCR, and TCRdb's table has in-frame clones only and misses some. This table has just over 450,000 clones, approximately 31% appearing once. The sample consisted of naive CD4+ T cells from blood. These receptor sequences come from a man between 18 and 29 years old in good health.

The sample holds a few counts of this clone. This rearrangement joins TRBV5-4 to TRBJ2-5; 10 positions match TRBD2. With 3 bases clipped from V and 1 base from J, the junction kept 3 bases outside the gene matches. Germline-derived CDR1 and CDR2 are SGHNT and YYREEE (reference sequence). The CDR3 extends over 15 amino acids. The DNA for the CDR3 is TGTGCCAGCAGCTCGCGGACTAGCGGCCAAGAGACCCAGTACTTC. This codes for CASSSRTSGQETQYF. Looking up the rest from reference TRBV5-4 and TRBJ2-5 gives the full variable domain: ETGVTQSPTHLIKTRGQQVTLRCSSQSGHNTVSWYQQALGQGPQFIFQYYREEENGRGNFPPRFSGLQFPNYSSELNVNALELDDSALYLCASSSRTSGQETQYFGPGTRLLVL.

This clone appeared a few times. This rearrangement joins TRBV5-4 to TRBJ2-5, with unresolved D. The CDR3 sequence is 13 residues long. In germline, CDR1 is SGHNT, CDR2 YYREEE (reference sequence). The ends were cut back, 1 base at V and 3 bases at J, with 7 bases in the middle. In DNA form, the CDR3 reads TGTGCCAGCAGCTTGAAGGGCGAAGAGACCCAGTACTTC. Translating gives CASSLKGEETQYF.

Comment on this clone: The sample carries other DNA sequences with the same CDR3. The chain employs TRBV20-1 and TRBJ2-7; D remains ambiguous. Germline V CDR1 and CDR2: DFQATT, SNEGSKA (reference sequence). The CDR3 loop spans 9 amino acids. The ends were cut back, 4 bases at V and 6 bases at J, with 4 bases in the middle. CDR3: CSATGEQYF. CDR3 nucleotide sequence: TGCAGTGCTACAGGCGAGCAGTACTTC.

CDR3 in DNA: TGTGCCAGCAGCTTAGCGGGAGTGGGCACCGGGGAGCTGTTTTTT. This encodes CASSLAGVGTGELFF. The V gene is TRBV7-6, the J gene TRBJ2-2, with D possibly matching TRBD2 (5 bases). Trimming took off 0 bases at V and 4 bases at J, with 9 bases between the two ends. The CDR3 extends over 15 amino acids. Germline loops: CDR1 SGHVS, CDR2 FNYEAQ.

A few counts support this clone. For the CDR3, the DNA is TGTGCCTGGAGTGTAACCGTTCAAGAGACCCAGTACTTC. This translates into CAWSVTVQETQYF. The chain combines TRBV30 with TRBJ2-5; D remains unclear. The CDR3 contains 13 residues. The V end lost 0 bases, the J end lost 2 bases, and 7 bases lay between the germline ends. Germline CDR1 and CDR2: GTSNPN and SVGIG (reference sequence).

There are a few counts of this clone. The chain couples TRBV7-2 to TRBJ2-1; D unclear. V dropped 1 base and J dropped 8 bases, with 18 bases sitting between them. The germline gives CDR1 SGHTA, CDR2 FQGNSA. CDR3 length equals 16 residues. Here the CDR3 reads CASSLEWPGRGDEQFF. CDR3 bases: TGTGCCAGCAGCTTAGAGTGGCCTGGACGTGGGGATGAGCAGTTCTTC.

The chain links TRBV7-9 to TRBJ2-3; maybe TRBD2 (5 bases). V was cut by 5 bases and J by 2 bases, with 17 bases left in between. CDR3 length equals 16 residues. Germline V gives CDR1 SEHNR, CDR2 FQNEAQ (reference sequence). CDR3 residues: CASSPRQRDPTDTQYF. The CDR3 nucleotides are TGTGCCAGCAGCCCCCGCCAACGGGATCCCACAGATACGCAGTATTTT.

The chain has TRBV7-9 and TRBJ2-4; 9 nucleotides align to TRBD1. V was pared by 11 bases and J by 5 bases, with 10 bases of the junction left unmatched. Germline CDR1 SEHNR, CDR2 FQNEAQ (reference sequence). The CDR3 consists of 14 residues. The CDR3 DNA reads TGTGCCGGTTCGGGGACAGGGTCCCAAAACATTCAGTACTTC. As protein: CAGSGTGSQNIQYF.

CDR3 nucleotides: TGTGCCTGGAGCAAAAAAACAGGGAATAACTATGGCTACACCTTC. As protein: CAWSKKTGNNYGYTF. V gene TRBV30 combines with J gene TRBJ1-2, with TRBD1 as a possible D gene (6 bases). The CDR3 has 15 amino acids. Between the trimmed V and J ends, which lost 3 bases and 1 base, there was a span of 15 bases. CDR1 and CDR2 from the germline V gene are GTSNPN and SVGIG (reference sequence).

The chain recombines TRBV2 with TRBJ2-7, with D possibly being TRBD2 (5 bases). Deletions cut 0 bases from V and 6 bases from J, with 9 bases between. Germline CDR1 and CDR2: SNHLY and FYNNEI. The CDR3 runs 13 residues. CDR3 sequence: CASSEARVLEQYF. CDR3 coding DNA: TGTGCCAGCAGTGAAGCGCGGGTTCTCGAGCAGTACTTC.

The chain carries TRBV18 and TRBJ2-5; 7 bases match TRBD1. Germline V gives CDR1 KGHSH, CDR2 LQKENI. The CDR3 length is 15 residues. The V segment lost 2 bases and the J segment 3 bases; nucleotides outside the gene matches: 6. CDR3 sequence (DNA): TGTGCCAGCTCACCAAATACAGGGGCGGAAGAGACCCAGTACTTC. Protein: CASSPNTGAEETQYF.

In regard to this clone: Additional DNA sequences in this sample encode the identical CDR3. This chain uses TRBV18 with TRBJ2-6; D may be TRBD1 (5 bases). Trimming pared 3 bases from V and 0 bases from J, leaving 12 bases between. Germline CDR1 is KGHSH and CDR2 is LQKENI. The CDR3 is 17 amino acids. CDR3 region: CASSPGQGTSGANVLTF. Written as DNA, the CDR3 is TGTGCCAGCTCACCGGGCCAGGGAACCTCTGGGGCCAACGTCCTGACTTTC. Complete variable domain (other parts from reference TRBV18 and TRBJ2-6): NAGVMQNPRHLVRRRGQEARLRCSPMKGHSHVYWYRQLPEEGLKFMVYLQKENIIDESGMPKERFSAEFPKEGPSILRIQQVVRGDSAAYFCASSPGQGTSGANVLTFGAGSRLTVL.

This CDR3 is CAWSDGFNYGYTF. CDR3 nucleotide sequence: TGTGCCTGGAGTGACGGGTTTAACTATGGCTACACCTTC. This chain joins TRBV30 and TRBJ1-2; no clear D. This CDR3 is 13 amino acids long. The germline CDR1 and CDR2 sequences are GTSNPN and SVGIG (reference sequence). The V end was cut by 1 base, the J end by 1 base, with 7 bases between.

J is TRBJ2-7 and V is TRBV30, with D unclear. This CDR3 comprises 14 residues. V shed 3 bases and J shed 12 bases, with 24 bases lying between them. Germline V gene lookup returns CDR1 GTSNPN and CDR2 SVGIG (reference sequence). The CDR3 loop reads CAWRRRGRPGGRYF. DNA for the CDR3: TGTGCCTGGAGGCGAAGAGGACGTCCTGGCGGCCGGTACTTC. Drawing the rest from reference TRBV30 and TRBJ2-7, the complete variable domain is SQTIHQWPATLVQPVGSPLSLECTVEGTSNPNLYWYRQAAGRGLQLLFYSVGIGQISSEVPQNLSASRPQDRQFILSSKKLLLSDSGFYLCAWRRRGRPGGRYFGPGTRLTVT.

The chain has TRBV11-2 and TRBJ2-1, with D possibly matching TRBD2 (7 bases). CDR1 SGHAT and CDR2 FQNNGV come from the germline V gene. This CDR3 is built from 13 residues. Trimming stripped 5 bases from V and 9 bases from J, with 14 bases between. The CDR3 loop is CASSQRGGREQFF. The DNA for the CDR3 is TGTGCCAGCAGCCAGAGGGGGGGACGTGAGCAGTTCTTC.

The J gene is TRBJ2-3, the V gene TRBV27, with 7 bases matching TRBD2. The CDR3 extends over 16 amino acids. Germline V gene sequence: CDR1 MNHEY, CDR2 SMNVEV (reference sequence). Trimming cost V 5 bases and J 0 bases; bases outside gene matches: 8. CDR3 loop: CASSPTLAYSTDTQYF. The CDR3 DNA reads as TGTGCCAGCAGTCCCACACTAGCGTACAGCACAGATACGCAGTATTTT.

This clone showed up just a few times. This rearrangement joins TRBV5-1 to TRBJ2-1; tentative D call: TRBD2 (6 bases). Germline loops: CDR1 SGHRS, CDR2 YFSETQ. V was trimmed by 1 base and J by 7 bases, leaving 21 bases between them. The CDR3 contains 17 residues. CDR3 nucleotides: TGCGCCAGCAGCTTGCCCCCCCCTAGCGTAGGTGGGAATGAGCAGTTCTTC. It codes for CASSLPPPSVGGNEQFF. Full variable domain (rest looked up from reference TRBV5-1 and TRBJ2-1): KAGVTQTPRYLIKTRGQQVTLSCSPISGHRSVSWYQQTPGQGLQFLFEYFSETQRNKGNFPGRFSGRQFSNSRSEMNVSTLELGDSALYLCASSLPPPSVGGNEQFFGPGTRLTVL.

This clone occurred once. The V and J genes are TRBV4-1 and TRBJ2-4; D is ambiguous. Trimming cost V 1 base and J 0 bases, with 7 bases left between them. The CDR3 has 15 residues. Germline CDR1 is MGHRA and CDR2 is YSYEKL. The chain's CDR3 is CASSQGGLAKNIQYF. CDR3 coding DNA: TGCGCCAGCAGCCAAGGGGGTCTAGCCAAAAACATTCAGTACTTC.

This chain uses TRBV19 with TRBJ1-1; no reliable D call. Germline V lookup: CDR1 LNHDA, CDR2 SQIVND (reference sequence). Trimming removed 7 bases from V and 10 bases from J, with 13 bases in between. This CDR3 has 11 amino acids. CDR3 bases: TGTGCCAGTATTACAGCCTACAGAGCTTTCTTT. Translated, it gives CASITAYRAFF.

This clone was observed a handful of times. The gene calls are TRBV19 and TRBJ1-1, with TRBD1 matching 7 bases. The CDR3 extends over 15 amino acids. In germline, CDR1 is LNHDA, CDR2 SQIVND (reference sequence). V shed 4 bases and J 1 base; nucleotides not matched to a gene: 6. The CDR3 reads CASSTGTAQNTEAFF. The CDR3 DNA reads as TGTGCCAGTAGTACCGGGACAGCCCAGAACACTGAAGCTTTCTTT.

Details on this clone: This sample includes further DNA sequences coding for the same CDR3. This CDR3 is CASSVGGETQYF. In DNA, the CDR3 is TGTGCCAGCAGCGTAGGGGGGGAGACCCAGTACTTC. The gene calls are TRBV9 and TRBJ2-5; D assignment may be TRBD1 or TRBD2 (5 bases each). Germline V gene lookup returns CDR1 SGDLS and CDR2 YYNGEE. This CDR3 is built from 12 residues. Between the trimmed V and J ends, which lost 0 bases and 5 bases, there was a span of 5 bases.

The CDR3 here is CASSATGEPGYTF. Written as DNA, the CDR3 is TGCGCCAGCAGCGCCACAGGGGAACCTGGCTACACCTTC. The V call is TRBV5-1, the J call TRBJ1-2, with 7 bases fitting TRBD1. Germline loops: CDR1 SGHRS, CDR2 YFSETQ. This CDR3 comprises 13 residues. V lost 4 bases to trimming and J lost 7 bases; unmatched junction nucleotides: 7.

The chain couples TRBV7-9 to TRBJ2-3; weak D call: TRBD2 (6 bases). Per germline, CDR1 SEHNR and CDR2 FQNEAQ (reference sequence). The CDR3 is made up of 15 amino acids. V was cut by 8 bases and J by 0 bases, with 15 bases left in between. The CDR3 DNA reads as TGTGCCAGCTCCCCGGATCTAGCGAGCACAGATACGCAGTATTTT. Amino acids: CASSPDLASTDTQYF. The full variable domain, its missing parts supplied by reference TRBV7-9 and TRBJ2-3, is DTGVSQNPRHKITKRGQNVTFRCDPISEHNRLYWYRQTLGQGPEFLTYFQNEAQLEKSRLLSDRFSAERPKGSFSTLEIQRTEQGDSAMYLCASSPDLASTDTQYFGPGTRLTVL.

Only a few counts were recorded for this clone. The chain combines TRBV5-1 with TRBJ2-2; D is undetermined. Trimming pared 0 bases from V and 4 bases from J, leaving 7 bases between. Germline loops: CDR1 SGHRS, CDR2 YFSETQ. The CDR3 runs 14 residues. The CDR3 DNA follows: TGCGCCAGCAGCTTGGTCCAGTCCACCGGGGAGCTGTTTTTT. Protein product: CASSLVQSTGELFF. Combining the CDR3 with reference TRBV5-1 and TRBJ2-2 gives the whole variable domain KAGVTQTPRYLIKTRGQQVTLSCSPISGHRSVSWYQQTPGQGLQFLFEYFSETQRNKGNFPGRFSGRQFSNSRSEMNVSTLELGDSALYLCASSLVQSTGELFFGEGSRLTVL.

A few counts support this clone. The chain uses TRBV7-2 and TRBJ2-1, with D unclear. The CDR3 sequence is 14 residues long. Germline V gives CDR1 SGHTA, CDR2 FQGNSA. V was trimmed by 7 bases and J by 2 bases, leaving 12 bases between them. CDR3: CASKGGGAYNEQFF. DNA of the CDR3: TGTGCCAGCAAGGGTGGCGGAGCCTACAATGAGCAGTTCTTC. The variable domain in full, with the rest retrieved from reference TRBV7-2 and TRBJ2-1, is GAGVSQSPSNKVTEKGKDVELRCDPISGHTALYWYRQSLGQGLEFLIYFQGNSAPDKSGLPSDRFSAERTGGSVSTLTIQRTQQEDSAVYLCASKGGGAYNEQFFGPGTRLTVL.

This clone was counted between two and nine times. V gene TRBV29-1 combines with J gene TRBJ1-2; D may be TRBD1 (6 bases). The CDR3 is 13 residues long. Per germline, CDR1 SQVTM and CDR2 ANQGSEA. V lost 6 bases to trimming and J lost 0 bases, with 11 bases between them. CDR3 amino acids: CSVEGVANYGYTF. The CDR3 DNA reads as TGCAGCGTCGAGGGGGTAGCTAACTATGGCTACACCTTC.

This sequence joins TRBV5-1 and TRBJ2-5, with D uncertain. V was pared by 0 bases and J by 4 bases, with 16 bases between. The CDR3 spans 16 residues. Germline assignment: CDR1 SGHRS and CDR2 YFSETQ. The CDR3 is CASSLGVSPRGETQYF. Written as DNA, the CDR3 is TGCGCCAGCAGCTTGGGAGTCTCGCCCAGAGGAGAGACCCAGTACTTC.

The sample holds a few counts of this clone. The chain is built from TRBV20-1 and TRBJ1-1; D not resolved. The CDR3 loop spans 11 amino acids. The germline V gene has CDR1 DFQATT and CDR2 SNEGSKA (reference sequence). Trimming pared 3 bases from V and 4 bases from J, leaving 6 bases between. In nucleotides, the CDR3 is TGCAGTGCTAGGGAAGTCACTGAAGCTTTCTTT. Its translation is CSAREVTEAFF.

Note on this clone: The sample has other DNA sequences that encode this CDR3 too. V is TRBV29-1 and J is TRBJ2-5; D is perhaps TRBD1 (5 bases). Germline V gene data show CDR1 as SQVTM and CDR2 as ANQGSEA. CDR3 size: 12 residues. Trimming shortened V by 4 bases and J by 1 base, and 7 bases separated the two germline ends. The DNA of the CDR3 is TGCAGCGTTGGTGGGGCCCAAGAGACCCAGTACTTC. Protein sequence: CSVGGAQETQYF.

The chain couples TRBV4-1 to TRBJ2-3, with TRBD2 matching over 12 bases. CDR1 and CDR2 from the germline V gene are MGHRA and YSYEKL. Germline trimming cut 1 base from V and 6 bases from J; bases unmatched to any gene: 2. The CDR3 covers 15 residues. The CDR3, as DNA: TGCGCCAGCAGCCAAGCTAGCGGGAGGGCCGATACGCAGTATTTT. Translation: CASSQASGRADTQYF.